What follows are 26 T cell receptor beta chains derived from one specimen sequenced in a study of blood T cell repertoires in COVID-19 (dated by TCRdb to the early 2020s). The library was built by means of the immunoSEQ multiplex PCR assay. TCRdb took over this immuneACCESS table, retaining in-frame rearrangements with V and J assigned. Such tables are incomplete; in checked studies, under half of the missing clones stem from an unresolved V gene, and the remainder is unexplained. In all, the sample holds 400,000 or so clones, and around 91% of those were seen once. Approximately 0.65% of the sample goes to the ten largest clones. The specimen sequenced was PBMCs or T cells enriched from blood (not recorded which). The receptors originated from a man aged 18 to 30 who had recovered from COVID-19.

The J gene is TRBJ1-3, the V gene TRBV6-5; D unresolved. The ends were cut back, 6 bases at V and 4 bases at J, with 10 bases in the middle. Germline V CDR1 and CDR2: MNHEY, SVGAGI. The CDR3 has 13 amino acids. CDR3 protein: CASSKAQGNTIYF. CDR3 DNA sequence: TGTGCCAGCAGCAAGGCACAGGGAAACACCATATATTTT.

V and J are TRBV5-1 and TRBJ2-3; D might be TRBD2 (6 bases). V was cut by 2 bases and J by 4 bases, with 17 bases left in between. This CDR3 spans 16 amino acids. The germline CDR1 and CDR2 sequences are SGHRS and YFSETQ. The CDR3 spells CASSLTLGGGADTQYF. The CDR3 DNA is TGCGCCAGCAGCTTAACCTTGGGGGGTGGGGCAGATACGCAGTATTTT.

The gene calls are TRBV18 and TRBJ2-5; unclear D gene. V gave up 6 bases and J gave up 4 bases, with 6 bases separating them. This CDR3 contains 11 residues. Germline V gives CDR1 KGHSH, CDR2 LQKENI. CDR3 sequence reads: CASSSPETQYF. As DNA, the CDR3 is TGTGCCAGCTCGAGCCCAGAGACCCAGTACTTC.

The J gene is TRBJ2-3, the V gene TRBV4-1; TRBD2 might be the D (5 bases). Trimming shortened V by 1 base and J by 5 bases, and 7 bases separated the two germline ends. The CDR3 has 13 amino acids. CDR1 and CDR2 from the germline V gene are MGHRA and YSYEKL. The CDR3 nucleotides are TGCGCCAGCAGCCAAGGGGCGGGAGATACGCAGTATTTT. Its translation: CASSQGAGDTQYF.

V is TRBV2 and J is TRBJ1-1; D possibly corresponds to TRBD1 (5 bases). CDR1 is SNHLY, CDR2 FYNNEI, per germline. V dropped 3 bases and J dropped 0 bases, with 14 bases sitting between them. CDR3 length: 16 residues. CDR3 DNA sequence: TGTGCCAGCAGTGATCTGTCAGGGCCTATGAACACTGAAGCTTTCTTT. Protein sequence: CASSDLSGPMNTEAFF.

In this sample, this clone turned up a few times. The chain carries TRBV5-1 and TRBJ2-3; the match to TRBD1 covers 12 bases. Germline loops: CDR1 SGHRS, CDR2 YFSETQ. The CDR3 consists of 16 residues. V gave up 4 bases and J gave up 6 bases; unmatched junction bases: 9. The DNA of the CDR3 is TGCGCCAGCAGCCGCGGGGGACAGGGGGCATCTGATACGCAGTATTTT. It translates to CASSRGGQGASDTQYF.

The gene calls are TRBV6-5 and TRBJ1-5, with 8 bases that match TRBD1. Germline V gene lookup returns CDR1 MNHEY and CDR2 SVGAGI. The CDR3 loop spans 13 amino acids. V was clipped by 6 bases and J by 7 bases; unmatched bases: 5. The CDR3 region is CASSTDRAQPQHF. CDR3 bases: TGTGCCAGCAGCACGGACAGGGCCCAGCCCCAGCATTTT.

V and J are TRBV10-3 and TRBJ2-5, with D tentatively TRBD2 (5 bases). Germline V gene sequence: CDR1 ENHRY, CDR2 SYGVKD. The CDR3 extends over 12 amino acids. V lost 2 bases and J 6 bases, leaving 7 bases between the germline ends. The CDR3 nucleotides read TGTGCCATCAGTGAGGACGGGAAGACCCAGTACTTC. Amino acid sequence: CAISEDGKTQYF.

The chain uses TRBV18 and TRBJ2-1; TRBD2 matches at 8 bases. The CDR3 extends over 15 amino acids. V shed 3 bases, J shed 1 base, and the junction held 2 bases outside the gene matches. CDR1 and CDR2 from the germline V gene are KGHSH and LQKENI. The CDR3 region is CASSPGLGSYNEQFF. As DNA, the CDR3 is TGTGCCAGCTCACCGGGACTAGGGTCCTACAATGAGCAGTTCTTC.

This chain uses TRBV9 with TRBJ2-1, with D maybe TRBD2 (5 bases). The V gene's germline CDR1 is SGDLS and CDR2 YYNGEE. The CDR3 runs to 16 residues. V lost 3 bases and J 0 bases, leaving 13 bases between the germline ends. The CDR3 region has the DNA TGTGCCAGCAGCGCCCAGCGGAGGAGCTCCTACAATGAGCAGTTCTTC. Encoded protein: CASSAQRRSSYNEQFF. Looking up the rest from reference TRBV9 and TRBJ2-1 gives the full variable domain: DSGVTQTPKHLITATGQRVTLRCSPRSGDLSVYWYQQSLDQGLQFLIQYYNGEERAKGNILERFSAQQFPDLHSELNLSSLELGDSALYFCASSAQRRSSYNEQFFGPGTRLTVL.

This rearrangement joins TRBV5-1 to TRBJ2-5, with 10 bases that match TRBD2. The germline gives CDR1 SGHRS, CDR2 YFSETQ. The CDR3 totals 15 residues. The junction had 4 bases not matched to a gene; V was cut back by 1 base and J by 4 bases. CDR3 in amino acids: CASSLTSGATETQYF. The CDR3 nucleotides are TGCGCCAGCAGCTTGACTAGCGGGGCCACAGAGACCCAGTACTTC.

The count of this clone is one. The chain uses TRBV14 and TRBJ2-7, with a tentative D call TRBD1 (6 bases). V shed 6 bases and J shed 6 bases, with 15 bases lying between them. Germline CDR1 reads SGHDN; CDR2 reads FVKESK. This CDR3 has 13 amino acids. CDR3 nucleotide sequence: TGTGCCAGCAGTCTGAACAGGGAAAGCGAGCAGTACTTC. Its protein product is CASSLNRESEQYF.

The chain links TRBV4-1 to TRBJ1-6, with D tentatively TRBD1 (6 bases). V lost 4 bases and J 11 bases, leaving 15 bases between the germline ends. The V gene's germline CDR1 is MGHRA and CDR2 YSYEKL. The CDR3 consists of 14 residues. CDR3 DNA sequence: TGCGCCAGCAGCCGCGACCTGAGGGGGACACCCCTCCACTTT. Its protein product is CASSRDLRGTPLHF.

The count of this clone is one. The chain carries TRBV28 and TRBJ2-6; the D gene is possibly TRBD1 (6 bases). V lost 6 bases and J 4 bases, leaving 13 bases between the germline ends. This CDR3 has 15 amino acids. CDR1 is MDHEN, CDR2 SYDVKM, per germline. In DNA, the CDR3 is TGTGCCAGCAGAACTACAGGGACCGGGGCCAACGTCCTGACTTTC. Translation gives CASRTTGTGANVLTF.

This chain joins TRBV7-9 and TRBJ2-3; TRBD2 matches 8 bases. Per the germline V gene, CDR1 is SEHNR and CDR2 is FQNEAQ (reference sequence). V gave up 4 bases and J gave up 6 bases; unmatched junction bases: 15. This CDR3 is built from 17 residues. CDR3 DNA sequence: TGTGCCAGCAGCTCGATAGCCGGGACTAGTCGTCCCGATACGCAGTATTTT. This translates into CASSSIAGTSRPDTQYF.

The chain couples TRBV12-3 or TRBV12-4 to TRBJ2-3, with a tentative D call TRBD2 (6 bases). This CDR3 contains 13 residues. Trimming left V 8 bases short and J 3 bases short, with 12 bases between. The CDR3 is CASGRKSTDTQYF. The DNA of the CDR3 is TGTGCCAGCGGGAGGAAGTCTACAGATACGCAGTATTTT.

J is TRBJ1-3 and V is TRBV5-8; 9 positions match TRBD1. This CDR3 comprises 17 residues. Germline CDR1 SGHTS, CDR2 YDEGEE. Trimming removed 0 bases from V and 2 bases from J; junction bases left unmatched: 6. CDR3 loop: CASSLVVDRGAGNTIYF. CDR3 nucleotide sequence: TGTGCCAGCAGCTTGGTTGTTGACAGGGGGGCTGGAAACACCATATATTTT.

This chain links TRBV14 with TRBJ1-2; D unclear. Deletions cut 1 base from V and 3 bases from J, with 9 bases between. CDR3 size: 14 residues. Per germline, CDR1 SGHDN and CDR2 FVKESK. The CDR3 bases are TGTGCCAGCAGCCAAGGAGCACAGTACTATGGCTACACCTTC. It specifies CASSQGAQYYGYTF.

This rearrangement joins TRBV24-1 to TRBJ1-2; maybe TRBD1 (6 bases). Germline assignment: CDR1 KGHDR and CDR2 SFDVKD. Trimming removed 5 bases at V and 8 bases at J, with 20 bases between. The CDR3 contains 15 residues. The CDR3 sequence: CATSGTGQGTSGYTF. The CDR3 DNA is TGTGCCACCAGTGGCACCGGCCAGGGGACGTCGGGCTACACCTTC.

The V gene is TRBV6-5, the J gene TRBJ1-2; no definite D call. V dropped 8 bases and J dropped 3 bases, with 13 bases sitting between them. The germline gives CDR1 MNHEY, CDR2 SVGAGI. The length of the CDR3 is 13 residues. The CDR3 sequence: CASAGGLHYGYTF. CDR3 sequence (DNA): TGTGCCAGCGCGGGAGGGTTGCACTATGGCTACACCTTC.

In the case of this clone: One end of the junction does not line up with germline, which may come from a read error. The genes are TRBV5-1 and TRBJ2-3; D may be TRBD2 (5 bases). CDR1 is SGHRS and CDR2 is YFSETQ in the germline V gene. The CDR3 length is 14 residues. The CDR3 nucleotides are TGCGCCAGCAGGAGCATAGGAGGCACAGATACACAGTATTTT. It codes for CASRSIGGTDTQYF.

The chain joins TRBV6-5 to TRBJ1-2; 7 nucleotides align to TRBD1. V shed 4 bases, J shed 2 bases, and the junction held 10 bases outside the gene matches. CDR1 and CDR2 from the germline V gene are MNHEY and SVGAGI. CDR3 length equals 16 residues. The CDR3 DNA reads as TGTGCCAGCAGTTCCCATCTGGGGACAGCAAACTATGGCTACACCTTC. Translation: CASSSHLGTANYGYTF.

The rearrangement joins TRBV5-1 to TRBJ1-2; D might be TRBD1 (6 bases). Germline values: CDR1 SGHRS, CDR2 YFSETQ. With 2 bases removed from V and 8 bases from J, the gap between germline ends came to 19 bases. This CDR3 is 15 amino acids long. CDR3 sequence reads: CASSFGWGREDGYTF. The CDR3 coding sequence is TGCGCCAGCAGCTTCGGTTGGGGGCGTGAGGACGGCTACACCTTC.

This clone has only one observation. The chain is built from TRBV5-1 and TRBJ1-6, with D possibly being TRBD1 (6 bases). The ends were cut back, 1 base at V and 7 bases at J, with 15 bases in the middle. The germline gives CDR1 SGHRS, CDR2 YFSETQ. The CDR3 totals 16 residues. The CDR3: CASSLTPTGTNSPLHF. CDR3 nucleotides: TGCGCCAGCAGCTTGACCCCTACAGGGACCAATTCACCCCTCCACTTT.

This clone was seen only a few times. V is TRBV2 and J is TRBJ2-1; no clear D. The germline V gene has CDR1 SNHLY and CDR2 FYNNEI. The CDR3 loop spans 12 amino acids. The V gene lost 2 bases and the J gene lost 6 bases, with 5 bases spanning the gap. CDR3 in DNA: TGTGCCAGCAGTGAACTCGGCAATGAGCAGTTCTTC. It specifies CASSELGNEQFF.

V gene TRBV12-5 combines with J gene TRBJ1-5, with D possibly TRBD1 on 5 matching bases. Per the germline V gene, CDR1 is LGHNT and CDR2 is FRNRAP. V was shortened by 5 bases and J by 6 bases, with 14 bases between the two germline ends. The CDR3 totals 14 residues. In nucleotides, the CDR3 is TGTGCTAGTGGTGAACAGGCAGTGGGTCAGCCCCAGCATTTT. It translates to CASGEQAVGQPQHF. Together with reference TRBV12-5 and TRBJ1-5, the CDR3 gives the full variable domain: DARVTQTPRHKVTEMGQEVTMRCQPILGHNTVFWYRQTMMQGLELLAYFRNRAPLDDSGMPKDRFSAEMPDATLATLKIQPSEPRDSAVYFCASGEQAVGQPQHFGDGTRLSIL.